This entry features one T cell receptor beta chain sequence. The sample comes from a study of cytomegalovirus exposure and HLA in healthy donors. Study background: Within the Caucasian-associated ancestry cluster were roughly 81% of the approximately 390 genotyped donors.

The CDR3 totals 16 residues. From germline, CDR1 is SGHRS and CDR2 YFSETQ. The trim removed 3 bases at V and 0 bases at J, leaving 8 bases unmatched. Use of 60 Vbeta and 13 Jbeta primers characterized the PCR. Method: immunoSEQ multiplex PCR; TCRdb's copy keeps in-frame clones and lacks some. The repertoire has 150,000 to 200,000 clones, 75% to 90% of them found once; the top ten carry approximately 2%. This clonotype was obtained from a woman between 18 and 30 years old in good health and CMV-seronegative. The chain recombines TRBV5-1 with TRBJ2-7; 8 bases match TRBD1. The sequenced material came from PBMCs. CDR3 sequence (DNA): TGCGCCAGCAGCTCCAACCCGACAGGGGACTCCTACGAGCAGTACTTC. Its protein product is CASSSNPTGDSYEQYF.